These 24 T cell receptor beta chains came from one sample sequenced in a study of T cell responses to AZD1222 COVID-19 vaccine. Sequencing used immunoSEQ multiplex PCR; TCRdb keeps in-frame clones, though not all of them. The data contain 100,000 or so clones, 90% of them seen just once; the ten biggest clones take up approximately 1.3%. This material consisted of peripheral blood, taken on day 0 of AZD1222 vaccination. The receptors were sampled from an adult in good health.

This clone was observed once. The chain uses TRBV28 and TRBJ2-4; the D call may be TRBD1 or TRBD2 (5 bases each). The CDR3 has 18 residues. V was cut by 3 bases and J by 6 bases, with 24 bases left in between. CDR1 is MDHEN and CDR2 is SYDVKM in the germline V gene. The CDR3 sequence is CASSFPSGWGTNRNIQYF. For the CDR3, the DNA is TGTGCCAGCAGTTTCCCATCAGGGTGGGGGACGAACCGAAACATTCAGTACTTC. The full variable domain, in which reference TRBV28 and TRBJ2-4 provide the parts outside the CDR3, is DVKVTQSSRYLVKRTGEKVFLECVQDMDHENMFWYRQDPGLGLRLIYFSYDVKMKEKGDIPEGYSVSREKKERFSLILESASTNQTSMYLCASSFPSGWGTNRNIQYFGAGTRLSVL.

This rearrangement joins TRBV6-5 to TRBJ1-5; unclear D gene. Trimming cost V 0 bases and J 7 bases, with 7 bases left between them. Germline CDR1 MNHEY, CDR2 SVGAGI. The CDR3 runs to 13 residues. The CDR3 coding sequence is TGTGCCAGCAGTTACTCGAGCCTGCAGCCCCAGCATTTT. It yields the protein CASSYSSLQPQHF.

This chain uses TRBV7-9 with TRBJ1-4; D gene uncertain. The V gene lost 1 base and the J gene lost 5 bases, with 5 bases spanning the gap. CDR1 SEHNR and CDR2 FQNEAQ come from the germline V gene (reference sequence). This CDR3 has 13 residues. CDR3 in amino acids: CASSLGGNEKLFF. In nucleotides, the CDR3 is TGTGCCAGCAGCTTAGGAGGAAATGAAAAACTGTTTTTT.

The rearrangement uses TRBV18 and TRBJ2-3; 8 bases are a match to TRBD1. This CDR3 region has 17 residues. The germline V gene encodes CDR1 KGHSH and CDR2 LQKENI. Trimming cost V 3 bases and J 2 bases; bases outside gene matches: 10. The CDR3 sequence: CASSPLGDRSPTDTQYF. DNA for the CDR3: TGTGCCAGCTCACCTTTAGGGGACAGGTCCCCCACAGATACGCAGTATTTT.

V and J are TRBV5-5 and TRBJ1-6; TRBD1 might be the D (6 bases). The CDR3 covers 14 residues. CDR1 and CDR2 from the germline V gene are SGHKS and YYEKEE (reference sequence). V lost 1 base to trimming and J lost 9 bases, with 11 bases between them. The chain's CDR3 is CASSLLGARSPLHF. CDR3 DNA: TGTGCCAGCAGCTTGCTGGGGGCGCGTTCACCCCTCCACTTT.

The J gene is TRBJ2-7, the V gene TRBV5-1; D remains unclear. The CDR3 has 12 amino acids. The germline gives CDR1 SGHRS, CDR2 YFSETQ. V was trimmed by 4 bases and J by 3 bases, leaving 8 bases between them. CDR3 residues: CASSSGYYEQYF. CDR3 in DNA: TGCGCCAGCAGCAGTGGTTACTACGAGCAGTACTTC.

This clone turned up a few times. V is TRBV6-6 and J is TRBJ1-5, with a tentative D call TRBD1 (5 bases). V was trimmed by 8 bases and J by 11 bases, leaving 13 bases between them. The CDR3 loop spans 11 amino acids. Germline V CDR1 and CDR2: MNHNY, SVGAGI (reference sequence). The CDR3 sequence: CASGDPAAQHF. The CDR3 DNA follows: TGTGCCAGCGGGGACCCGGCAGCCCAGCATTTT.

The V call is TRBV5-1, the J call TRBJ2-5; D gene uncertain. This CDR3 has 13 amino acids. Trimming removed 1 base from V and 3 bases from J, with 7 bases in between. Germline V gives CDR1 SGHRS, CDR2 YFSETQ. The CDR3 sequence: CASSLFAEETQYF. CDR3 DNA sequence: TGCGCCAGCAGCTTGTTTGCGGAAGAGACCCAGTACTTC.

Only a few counts were recorded for this clone. This chain joins TRBV5-1 and TRBJ1-1, with TRBD1 matching 7 bases. V shed 4 bases and J 0 bases; nucleotides not matched to a gene: 6. This CDR3 has 15 residues. From germline, CDR1 is SGHRS and CDR2 YFSETQ. This CDR3 reads CASSRDSLMNTEAFF. DNA for the CDR3: TGCGCCAGCAGCCGGGACAGCCTAATGAACACTGAAGCTTTCTTT.

The V and J genes are TRBV7-3 and TRBJ2-5, with 7 bases identical to TRBD1. The V gene's germline CDR1 is SGHTA and CDR2 FQGTGA. V shed 6 bases, J shed 3 bases, and the junction held 4 bases outside the gene matches. The CDR3 is 13 residues long. The CDR3 sequence is CASRAGTEETQYF. CDR3 coding DNA: TGTGCCAGCAGAGCCGGGACAGAAGAGACCCAGTACTTC.

This clone was observed a single time. The chain couples TRBV2 to TRBJ1-2; D gene ambiguous. The CDR3 length is 13 residues. Trimming removed 7 bases from V and 4 bases from J, with 13 bases in between. Per germline, CDR1 SNHLY and CDR2 FYNNEI. The CDR3 sequence: CASISAFVYGYTF. CDR3 bases: TGTGCCAGCATCAGCGCCTTCGTCTATGGCTACACCTTC.

The chain couples TRBV29-1 to TRBJ2-7; D call uncertain. This CDR3 region has 12 residues. Germline-derived CDR1 and CDR2 are SQVTM and ANQGSEA. Trimming stripped 0 bases from V and 2 bases from J, with 5 bases between. Written as DNA, the CDR3 is TGCAGCGTTGAAGACAATGCCTACGAGCAGTACTTC. Translation: CSVEDNAYEQYF.

This clone was seen only a few times. The chain combines TRBV2 with TRBJ1-3, with 9 nucleotides matching TRBD1. V trimming: 6 bases; J trimming: 2 bases; junction bases outside the gene matches: 8. Germline CDR1 SNHLY, CDR2 FYNNEI. CDR3 length: 16 amino acids. CDR3 sequence (DNA): TGTGCCAGCAGCCACTACAGGGGGCGCCCTGGAAACACCATATATTTT. Protein product: CASSHYRGRPGNTIYF.

CDR3 nucleotides: TGTGCCAGCAGCTTAGAAGCGGGTAACTGGGAGACCCAGTACTTC. It translates to CASSLEAGNWETQYF. This chain connects TRBV7-8 to TRBJ2-5; a weak D match, TRBD2 (6 bases). Trimming left V 1 base short and J 5 bases short, with 14 bases between. The CDR3 is 15 residues long. Germline V gene data show CDR1 as SGHVS and CDR2 as FQNEAQ.

This rearrangement joins TRBV6-5 to TRBJ2-7; D possibly corresponds to TRBD1 (6 bases). The CDR3 spans 13 residues. V gave up 7 bases and J gave up 3 bases, with 13 bases separating them. Germline V gene sequence: CDR1 MNHEY, CDR2 SVGAGI. The CDR3 sequence: CASTGSRGYEQYF. The CDR3 coding sequence is TGTGCCAGCACTGGGTCCAGGGGCTACGAGCAGTACTTC.

The V call is TRBV14, the J call TRBJ1-1; D not resolved. V was clipped by 5 bases and J by 0 bases, with 13 bases between them. The germline CDR1 and CDR2 sequences are SGHDN and FVKESK. The CDR3 runs 15 residues. The CDR3 loop reads CASSSTYEMNTEAFF. For the CDR3, the DNA is TGTGCCAGCAGCTCCACCTATGAGATGAACACTGAAGCTTTCTTT.

The V and J genes are TRBV29-1 and TRBJ1-1; D gene unclear. The CDR3 has 13 residues. Trimming shortened V by 4 bases and J by 4 bases, and 13 bases separated the two germline ends. The V gene's germline CDR1 is SQVTM and CDR2 ANQGSEA. The CDR3: CSVVRQTGTEAFF. The CDR3 nucleotides are TGCAGCGTTGTGCGCCAGACGGGCACTGAAGCTTTCTTT.

The chain joins TRBV25-1 to TRBJ2-2; no firm D call. The CDR3 runs to 15 residues. Germline V gene lookup returns CDR1 MGHDK and CDR2 SYGVNS. The V end was cut by 5 bases, the J end by 0 bases, with 10 bases between. This CDR3 is CASSYEVSNTGELFF. The CDR3 DNA reads as TGTGCCAGCAGTTACGAGGTATCGAACACCGGGGAGCTGTTTTTT.

The rearrangement uses TRBV4-1 and TRBJ1-4; 8 bases match TRBD1. V lost 4 bases to trimming and J lost 7 bases; unmatched junction nucleotides: 8. The CDR3 sequence is 15 residues long. Germline CDR1 MGHRA, CDR2 YSYEKL. For the CDR3, the DNA is TGCGCCAGCAGCCGGGACGGGACAGGTCTTGAAAAACTGTTTTTT. Protein: CASSRDGTGLEKLFF.

This clone was observed once. V and J are TRBV7-2 and TRBJ2-2; TRBD2 aligns across 7 bases. With V trimmed by 6 bases and J by 0 bases, 13 bases remained unmatched. Per the germline V gene, CDR1 is SGHTA and CDR2 is FQGNSA. The CDR3 is 18 residues long. For the CDR3, the DNA is TGTGCCAGCAGACCGGGGCTAGCGGACCCCGCGAACACCGGGGAGCTGTTTTTT. Its protein product is CASRPGLADPANTGELFF.

V is TRBV6-1 and J is TRBJ1-2, with D possibly being TRBD1 (6 bases). The CDR3 is 17 residues long. Trimming stripped 4 bases from V and 8 bases from J, with 26 bases between. Germline V gives CDR1 MNHNS, CDR2 SASEGT. Here the CDR3 DNA reads TGTGCCAGCAGTGGGCGGGGAAACGTGGGGGGCACGAGAGGCTACACCTTC. Translation: CASSGRGNVGGTRGYTF.

This chain uses TRBV3-1 (or the pseudogene TRBV3-2) with TRBJ2-5; tentative D call: TRBD2 (6 bases). The CDR3 length is 13 residues. The V and J ends lost 0 bases and 5 bases respectively, with 7 bases between them. Germline V lookup: CDR1 LGHDT, CDR2 YNNKEL (reference sequence). CDR3 loop: CASSQDRGETQYF. The CDR3 coding sequence is TGTGCCAGCAGCCAAGATCGGGGGGAGACCCAGTACTTC.

The chain is built from TRBV9 and TRBJ1-3, with D perhaps matching TRBD1 (6 bases). The CDR3 consists of 14 residues. Germline CDR1 SGDLS, CDR2 YYNGEE. Trimming took 0 bases from V and 3 from J, leaving 7 bases between them. CDR3 loop: CASSVAGVGNTIYF. The CDR3 coding sequence is TGTGCCAGCAGCGTAGCAGGGGTTGGAAACACCATATATTTT.

The chain joins TRBV7-2 to TRBJ2-1, with TRBD2 identical over 12 bases. Germline CDR1 is SGHTA and CDR2 is FQGNSA. The CDR3 runs to 15 residues. The junction had 4 bases not matched to a gene; V was cut back by 5 bases and J by 5 bases. CDR3 sequence (DNA): TGTGCCAGCAGCCCCGGACTAGCGGGGAACAATGAGCAGTTCTTC. It is translated as CASSPGLAGNNEQFF. The complete variable domain, with remaining parts taken from reference TRBV7-2 and TRBJ2-1, reads GAGVSQSPSNKVTEKGKDVELRCDPISGHTALYWYRQSLGQGLEFLIYFQGNSAPDKSGLPSDRFSAERTGGSVSTLTIQRTQQEDSAVYLCASSPGLAGNNEQFFGPGTRLTVL.